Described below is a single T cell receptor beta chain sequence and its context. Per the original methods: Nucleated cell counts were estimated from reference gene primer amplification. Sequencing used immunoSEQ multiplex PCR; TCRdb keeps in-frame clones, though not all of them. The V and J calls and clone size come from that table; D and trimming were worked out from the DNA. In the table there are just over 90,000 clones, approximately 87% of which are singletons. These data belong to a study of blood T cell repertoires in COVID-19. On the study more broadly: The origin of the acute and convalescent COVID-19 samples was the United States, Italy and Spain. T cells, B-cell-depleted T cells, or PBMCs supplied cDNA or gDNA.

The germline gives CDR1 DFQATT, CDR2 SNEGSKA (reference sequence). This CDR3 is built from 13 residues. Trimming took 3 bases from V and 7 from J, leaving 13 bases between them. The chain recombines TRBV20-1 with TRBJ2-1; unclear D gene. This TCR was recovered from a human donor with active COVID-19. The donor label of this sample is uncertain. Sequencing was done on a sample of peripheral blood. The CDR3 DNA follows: TGCAGTGCTAGTCCAGTGGCTAGGAATGAGCAGTTCTTC. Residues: CSASPVARNEQFF.